This T cell receptor (beta chain) was observed in a study of T cell repertoires in aging, cancer and after chemotherapy. Study at large: About 8.8 million TCR reads were in the whole dataset.

Notes on this clonotype: Its target is not known.

Rearranged V-D-J TRB sequences were amplified with a mixed TRB-A/B primer pool. Using its own MiXCR run on the multiplex PCR reads, TCRdb lists one record per CDR3 protein. The sample includes about 2,600 distinct CDR3 sequences, 24% seen only once; the top ten take approximately 7.1%. TCR beta rearrangements were amplified from peripheral blood genomic DNA. General observations from the study: Age-matched healthy donors had significantly more diverse, less clonal blood TCR repertoires than untreated cancer patients. In cancer patients, declining TCR diversity with age involved lost richness and lost evenness.

The CDR3 has 12 amino acids. V was cut by 4 bases and J by 7 bases, with 10 bases left in between. CDR1 LNHDA and CDR2 SQIVND come from the germline V gene (reference sequence). Sequencing input: blood. This sequence originates from a human donor with a solid tumor. This sequence joins TRBV19 and TRBJ1-2; TRBD1 might be the D (5 bases). CDR3 sequence: CASSTGSFGYTF. The CDR3 DNA reads as TGTGCCAGTAGTACAGGGTCCTTTGGCTACACCTTC.